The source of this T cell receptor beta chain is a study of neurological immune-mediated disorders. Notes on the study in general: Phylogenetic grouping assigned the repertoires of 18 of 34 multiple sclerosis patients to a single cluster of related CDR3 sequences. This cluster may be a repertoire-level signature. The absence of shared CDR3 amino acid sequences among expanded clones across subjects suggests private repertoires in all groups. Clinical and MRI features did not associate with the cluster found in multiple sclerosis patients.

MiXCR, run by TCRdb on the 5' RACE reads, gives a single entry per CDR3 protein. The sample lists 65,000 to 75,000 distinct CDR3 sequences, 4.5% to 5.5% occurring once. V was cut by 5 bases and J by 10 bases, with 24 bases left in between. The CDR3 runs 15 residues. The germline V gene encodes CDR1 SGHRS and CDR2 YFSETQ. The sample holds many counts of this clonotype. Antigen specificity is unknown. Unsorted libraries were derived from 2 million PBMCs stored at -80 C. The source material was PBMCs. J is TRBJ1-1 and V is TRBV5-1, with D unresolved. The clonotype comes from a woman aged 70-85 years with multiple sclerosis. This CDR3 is CASSPATPSTEGAFF. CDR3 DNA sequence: TGCGCCAGCAGTCCGGCTACACCATCCACTGAGGGAGCTTTCTTT.